The 15 T cell receptor beta chains listed next were all sequenced from one sample in a study of Ad26.COV2.S vaccination and SARS-CoV-2 variants. Produced via immunoSEQ multiplex PCR; TCRdb's table is partial and in-frame only. The data show about 350,000 clones, around 83% seen once. Treatment here: around 19 received Ad26.COV2.S at low or high dose, single or two shots; 5 received placebo; per-sample allocation not given. Each sample was drawn 63 days after the first injection (of vaccine or placebo). Specimen: peripheral blood, collected in a trial of Ad26.COV2.S vaccine versus placebo. Source of these receptors: a person between 18 and 60 years old who received the Ad26.COV2.S COVID-19 vaccine or a placebo.

The gene calls are TRBV6-1 and TRBJ2-1; D gene ambiguous. The germline V gene has CDR1 MNHNS and CDR2 SASEGT. The CDR3 is 14 residues long. The germline V and J ends were trimmed by 1 base and 3 bases, with 7 bases remaining between them. The CDR3 protein is CASSEVSIYNEQFF. CDR3 nucleotides: TGTGCCAGCAGTGAAGTCTCAATCTACAATGAGCAGTTCTTC.

V and J are TRBV5-6 and TRBJ2-7; D remains unclear. CDR3 length equals 18 residues. Germline V gene sequence: CDR1 SGHDT, CDR2 YYEEEE. V gave up 1 base and J gave up 1 base, with 21 bases separating them. DNA for the CDR3: TGTGCCAGCAGCTTGCGCCCACTGCTCCCGCCAGCATCCTACGAGCAGTACTTC. Protein: CASSLRPLLPPASYEQYF.

J is TRBJ2-7 and V is TRBV2; TRBD1 aligns across 9 bases. J was trimmed by 4 bases and V by 5 bases; bases with no gene match: 6. The CDR3 is 14 residues long. The germline V gene has CDR1 SNHLY and CDR2 FYNNEI. CDR3 region: CASSTGTGWYEQYF. As DNA, the CDR3 is TGTGCCAGCAGTACCGGGACAGGGTGGTACGAGCAGTACTTC.

About this clone itself: At one boundary the junction diverges from the germline segment, which might be a read error. V and J are TRBV11-2 and TRBJ2-5; 7 bases match TRBD1. The CDR3 extends over 12 amino acids. CDR1 and CDR2 from the germline V gene are SGHAT and FQNNGV. The CDR3 DNA sequence: TGTGCCAGCAGCGTCACCGGGACAGCCCACTACTTC. Translating gives CASSVTGTAHYF.

V usage is TRBV3-1 (or the pseudogene TRBV3-2) and J usage is TRBJ2-3; D not resolved. Germline V gene lookup returns CDR1 LGHDT and CDR2 YNNKEL (reference sequence). The CDR3 sequence is 16 residues long. The ends were cut back, 5 bases at V and 2 bases at J, with 17 bases in the middle. CDR3 DNA: TGTGCCAGCAGCTCAAGGGTGGACGGGTTCACAGATACGCAGTATTTT. It specifies CASSSRVDGFTDTQYF.

The chain uses TRBV30 and TRBJ2-3; the D gene could be TRBD1 or TRBD2 (5 bases each). CDR1 GTSNPN and CDR2 SVGIG come from the germline V gene (reference sequence). V lost 3 bases and J lost 5, with 18 bases in between. CDR3 size: 15 residues. The CDR3 reads CAWSLGRVARDTQYF. DNA for the CDR3: TGTGCCTGGAGCCTGGGGCGGGTAGCCCGAGATACGCAGTATTTT. The full variable domain, its missing parts supplied by reference TRBV30 and TRBJ2-3, is SQTIHQWPATLVQPVGSPLSLECTVEGTSNPNLYWYRQAAGRGLQLLFYSVGIGQISSEVPQNLSASRPQDRQFILSSKKLLLSDSGFYLCAWSLGRVARDTQYFGPGTRLTVL.

The V gene is TRBV7-9, the J gene TRBJ1-1; weak D call: TRBD1 (6 bases). Germline CDR1 reads SEHNR; CDR2 reads FQNEAQ (reference sequence). The length of the CDR3 is 15 residues. V was trimmed by 7 bases and J by 1 base, leaving 16 bases between them. CDR3: CASMGTLIRNTEAFF. The CDR3 DNA reads as TGTGCCAGCATGGGGACATTAATTAGGAACACTGAAGCTTTCTTT.

Turning to this clone: The sample carries other DNA sequences with the same CDR3. The chain links TRBV7-2 to TRBJ1-5, with TRBD1 matching over 7 bases. The CDR3 loop spans 14 amino acids. Unmatched junction bases numbered 1, after V lost 5 bases and J lost 0 bases. Looked up from germline, CDR1 is SGHTA and CDR2 is FQGNSA. The DNA for the CDR3 is TGTGCCAGCAGCCGGGACAGTAGCAATCAGCCCCAGCATTTT. Translating it yields CASSRDSSNQPQHF.

The chain uses TRBV5-1 and TRBJ2-5; 9 positions match TRBD2. Per the germline V gene, CDR1 is SGHRS and CDR2 is YFSETQ. J was trimmed by 5 bases and V by 2 bases; bases with no gene match: 7. This CDR3 comprises 15 residues. The CDR3 sequence is CASSLAGGRWETQYF. Written as DNA, the CDR3 is TGCGCCAGCAGCTTAGCGGGGGGCCGGTGGGAGACCCAGTACTTC.

The chain is built from TRBV2 and TRBJ1-2; tentative D call: TRBD1 (5 bases). The germline gives CDR1 SNHLY, CDR2 FYNNEI. V was clipped by 3 bases and J by 2 bases, with 10 bases between them. The CDR3 spans 14 residues. In DNA, the CDR3 is TGTGCCAGCAGTGAGAGGGGCGCAAACTATGGCTACACCTTC. Translated, it gives CASSERGANYGYTF. Combining the CDR3 with reference TRBV2 and TRBJ1-2 gives the whole variable domain EPEVTQTPSHQVTQMGQEVILRCVPISNHLYFYWYRQILGQKVEFLVSFYNNEISEKSEIFDDQFSVERPDGSNFTLKIRSTKLEDSAMYFCASSERGANYGYTFGSGTRLTVV.

The V gene is TRBV5-4, the J gene TRBJ2-5; TRBD1 matches at 9 bases. V lost 3 bases to trimming and J lost 1 base; unmatched junction nucleotides: 7. The CDR3 is 16 amino acids. Germline values: CDR1 SGHNT, CDR2 YYREEE (reference sequence). The CDR3 protein is CASSSTGDRAQETQYF. Written as DNA, the CDR3 is TGTGCCAGCAGCTCGACCGGGGACAGGGCCCAAGAGACCCAGTACTTC.

This rearrangement joins TRBV7-2 to TRBJ2-7; D gene uncertain. Germline lookup yields CDR1 SGHTA and CDR2 FQGNSA. V was shortened by 5 bases and J by 2 bases, with 10 bases between the two germline ends. CDR3 length: 13 amino acids. Here the CDR3 DNA reads TGTGCCAGCAGCCGCGACGAGACCTACGAGCAGTACTTC. Translation: CASSRDETYEQYF.

The chain has TRBV5-4 and TRBJ1-1, with a tentative D call TRBD1 (5 bases). From germline, CDR1 is SGHNT and CDR2 YYREEE (reference sequence). The V gene lost 4 bases and the J gene lost 6 bases, with 19 bases spanning the gap. CDR3 length: 15 residues. This CDR3 reads CASSLGRMWGAEAFF. CDR3 DNA: TGTGCCAGCAGCCTTGGGCGGATGTGGGGCGCTGAAGCTTTCTTT. The full variable domain, completed using reference TRBV5-4 and TRBJ1-1, is ETGVTQSPTHLIKTRGQQVTLRCSSQSGHNTVSWYQQALGQGPQFIFQYYREEENGRGNFPPRFSGLQFPNYSSELNVNALELDDSALYLCASSLGRMWGAEAFFGQGTRLTVV.

The rearrangement uses TRBV19 and TRBJ2-7; D possibly uses TRBD1 or TRBD2 (6 bases each). Germline V gene sequence: CDR1 LNHDA, CDR2 SQIVND (reference sequence). V lost 3 bases and J 5 bases, leaving 11 bases between the germline ends. The CDR3 totals 13 residues. CDR3 loop: CASSIGGGDEQYF. In nucleotides, the CDR3 is TGTGCCAGTAGTATCGGGGGCGGGGACGAGCAGTACTTC.

CDR3 in DNA: TGTGCCAGCAGCTTGCGGGAGCCACAACTGGATACGCAGTATTTT. Translating it yields CASSLREPQLDTQYF. The chain is built from TRBV7-9 and TRBJ2-3, with 7 bases fitting TRBD2. V trimming: 3 bases; J trimming: 6 bases; junction bases outside the gene matches: 9. The CDR3 length is 15 residues. The germline V gene encodes CDR1 SEHNR and CDR2 FQNEAQ (reference sequence).